The 20 T cell receptor beta chains in this list originate from one sample, sequenced in a study of Ad26.COV2.S vaccination and SARS-CoV-2 variants. TCRdb keeps only in-frame clones here, not all; method: immunoSEQ multiplex PCR. The table shows about 350,000 clones, with about 86% occurring only once. Sample treatment: approximately 18 received Ad26.COV2.S at low or high dose, single or two shots; 5 received placebo; per-sample allocation not given. The investigators took samples on day 63 after the first vaccine or placebo injection. Sequencing used peripheral blood, obtained in a trial of Ad26.COV2.S vaccine versus placebo. Receptors originate from a person between 18 and 65 years old who received the Ad26.COV2.S COVID-19 vaccine or a placebo.

The chain combines TRBV30 with TRBJ2-4; no clear D gene. This CDR3 spans 14 amino acids. Trimming cost V 7 bases and J 0 bases, with 13 bases left between them. Germline loops: CDR1 GTSNPN, CDR2 SVGIG (reference sequence). The CDR3 DNA sequence: TGTGCCTCCCCGCGGAGACTAGCCAAAAACATTCAGTACTTC. Translated, it gives CASPRRLAKNIQYF. Drawing the rest from reference TRBV30 and TRBJ2-4, the complete variable domain is SQTIHQWPATLVQPVGSPLSLECTVEGTSNPNLYWYRQAAGRGLQLLFYSVGIGQISSEVPQNLSASRPQDRQFILSSKKLLLSDSGFYLCASPRRLAKNIQYFGAGTRLSVL.

J is TRBJ1-5 and V is TRBV6-5; D remains ambiguous. Trimming left V 10 bases short and J 5 bases short, with 18 bases between. Germline CDR1 and CDR2: MNHEY and SVGAGI. This CDR3 spans 14 amino acids. CDR3 in amino acids: CANSAGNGDQPQHF. CDR3 nucleotides: TGTGCCAACTCGGCGGGGAATGGGGATCAGCCCCAGCATTTT.

The rearrangement joins TRBV27 to TRBJ2-1; D ambiguous. CDR3 length: 14 residues. The V gene lost 0 bases and the J gene lost 2 bases, with 5 bases spanning the gap. Germline CDR1 MNHEY, CDR2 SMNVEV (reference sequence). CDR3 residues: CASSLSAPYNEQFF. CDR3 DNA sequence: TGTGCCAGCAGTTTATCGGCACCCTACAATGAGCAGTTCTTC.

The chain is built from TRBV28 and TRBJ2-1; D gene uncertain. CDR3 length equals 14 residues. The ends were cut back, 10 bases at V and 4 bases at J, with 17 bases in the middle. Germline CDR1 reads MDHEN; CDR2 reads SYDVKM. The CDR3 spells CATVGPPGYNEQFF. Here the CDR3 DNA reads TGTGCCACCGTAGGACCCCCGGGTTACAATGAGCAGTTCTTC.

The V gene is TRBV7-6, the J gene TRBJ2-7; 11 nucleotides align to TRBD1. Germline-derived CDR1 and CDR2 are SGHVS and FNYEAQ. Unmatched junction bases numbered 8, after V lost 4 bases and J lost 0 bases. This CDR3 comprises 17 residues. CDR3 DNA: TGTGCCAGCAGCTCGGGACAGGGGGTTTACAGCTCCTACGAGCAGTACTTC. The encoded protein is CASSSGQGVYSSYEQYF.

In this sample, this clone turned up once. The J gene is TRBJ2-3, the V gene TRBV30, with TRBD1 matching 7 bases. CDR1 is GTSNPN, CDR2 SVGIG, per germline (reference sequence). Trimming at V came to 2 bases and at J to 3 bases, leaving 11 bases not matched to a gene. The CDR3 sequence is 16 residues long. CDR3 in amino acids: CAWSKPTGEWTDTQYF. The CDR3 DNA is TGTGCCTGGAGTAAACCTACAGGGGAGTGGACAGATACGCAGTATTTT.

The V call is TRBV7-2, the J call TRBJ1-6; possibly TRBD1 for D (5 bases). Germline V lookup: CDR1 SGHTA, CDR2 FQGNSA. Trimming left V 3 bases short and J 3 bases short, with 9 bases between. The CDR3 is 15 residues long. CDR3 DNA sequence: TGTGCCAGCAGCTTTCGACAGAGCTATAATTCACCCCTCCACTTT. Translation gives CASSFRQSYNSPLHF.

The rearrangement uses TRBV12-2 and TRBJ2-7; the table's D gene call, TRBD1, was not cross checked with the DNA. TRBV12-2 is a pseudogene segment. This CDR3 is built from 15 residues. DNA for the CDR3: TGTGCAAGTCGCTGCGGGACAGGCCGCTCCTACGAGCAGTACTTC. It is translated as CASRCGTGRSYEQYF.

The rearrangement uses TRBV4-1 and TRBJ2-5; 12 bases are a match to TRBD2. V shed 0 bases, J shed 2 bases, and the junction held 7 bases outside the gene matches. The CDR3 is 18 residues long. CDR1 is MGHRA and CDR2 is YSYEKL in the germline V gene. In DNA form, the CDR3 reads TGCGCCAGCAGCCAAGATCGGGCGACTAGCGGGAGACAAGAGACCCAGTACTTC. Translation: CASSQDRATSGRQETQYF.

This sequence joins TRBV18 and TRBJ2-1; 7 bases match TRBD2. With V trimmed by 4 bases and J by 8 bases, 8 bases remained unmatched. This CDR3 spans 14 amino acids. Germline loops: CDR1 KGHSH, CDR2 LQKENI. The CDR3 DNA reads as TGTGCCAGCTCACGAAGCGCCCGGGAGGATGAGCAGTTCTTC. Its translation is CASSRSAREDEQFF.

The V call is TRBV18, the J call TRBJ2-6; D is uncertain. CDR3 size: 19 residues. CDR1 KGHSH and CDR2 LQKENI come from the germline V gene. V shed 5 bases and J shed 0 bases, with 20 bases lying between them. CDR3 bases: TGTGCCAGCTCATCACGCAGTCCGGCAGACAACTCTGGGGCCAACGTCCTGACTTTC. Translated, it gives CASSSRSPADNSGANVLTF. Filled out from reference TRBV18 and TRBJ2-6, the complete variable domain reads NAGVMQNPRHLVRRRGQEARLRCSPMKGHSHVYWYRQLPEEGLKFMVYLQKENIIDESGMPKERFSAEFPKEGPSILRIQQVVRGDSAAYFCASSSRSPADNSGANVLTFGAGSRLTVL.

This chain links TRBV23-1 with TRBJ2-5; the D is unclear. TRBV23-1 is classed as an ORF, of uncertain function. The CDR3 runs to 15 residues. Trimming shortened V by 3 bases and J by 2 bases, and 13 bases separated the two germline ends. This CDR3 reads CASSQTGMGQETQYF. The CDR3 nucleotides are TGCGCCAGCAGTCAGACGGGTATGGGGCAAGAGACCCAGTACTTC.

The chain uses TRBV24-1 and TRBJ1-2; D call uncertain. Per germline, CDR1 KGHDR and CDR2 SFDVKD. This CDR3 is built from 11 residues. Trimming shortened V by 4 bases and J by 4 bases, and 3 bases separated the two germline ends. DNA for the CDR3: TGTGCCACCAGTGAGGGCTATGGCTACACCTTC. Residues: CATSEGYGYTF.

CDR3 in DNA: TGCGCCAGCAGAAGGGGGGACAGGGGGCAGAGTAAGGGCAATCAGCCCCAGCATTTT. This gives the protein CASRRGDRGQSKGNQPQHF. The J gene is TRBJ1-5, the V gene TRBV10-2; the match to TRBD1 covers 12 bases. Trimming at V came to 6 bases and at J to 2 bases, leaving 14 bases not matched to a gene. Germline CDR1 WSHSY, CDR2 SAAADI. CDR3 size: 19 residues.

The rearrangement links TRBV2 to TRBJ2-6, with 14 bases lining up with TRBD2. V lost 9 bases to trimming and J lost 3 bases; unmatched junction nucleotides: 4. The germline gives CDR1 SNHLY, CDR2 FYNNEI. This CDR3 spans 16 amino acids. The CDR3: CARRLAGGRGANVLTF. As DNA, the CDR3 is TGTGCCAGAAGACTAGCGGGGGGGCGTGGGGCCAACGTCCTGACTTTC.

This clone was seen only a few times. The chain carries TRBV18 and TRBJ1-1, with 7 positions matching TRBD1. The germline CDR1 and CDR2 sequences are KGHSH and LQKENI. The CDR3 has 15 residues. V lost 2 bases to trimming and J lost 3 bases; unmatched junction nucleotides: 6. As DNA, the CDR3 is TGTGCCAGCTCACCAAACCAGGGGGGGTACACTGAAGCTTTCTTT. Translated, it gives CASSPNQGGYTEAFF.

The gene calls are TRBV6-1 and TRBJ2-3, with D tentatively TRBD1 or TRBD2 (6 bases each). V lost 2 bases and J lost 5, with 20 bases in between. Germline CDR1 reads MNHNS; CDR2 reads SASEGT. CDR3 length: 17 residues. CDR3 nucleotides: TGTGCCAGCAGTGAAAGTCCTTTATGGGGGGCCGGAGATACGCAGTATTTT. This codes for CASSESPLWGAGDTQYF.

V is TRBV19 and J is TRBJ1-5; 7 bases line up with TRBD1. The CDR3 is 15 residues long. Germline V gives CDR1 LNHDA, CDR2 SQIVND (reference sequence). Unmatched junction bases numbered 7, after V lost 6 bases and J lost 2 bases. Written as DNA, the CDR3 is TGTGCCAGTAGCAACCGACAGGGCCGCAATCAGCCCCAGCATTTT. Translation: CASSNRQGRNQPQHF.

The chain couples TRBV4-3 to TRBJ2-2; 7 nucleotides match TRBD2. The CDR3 is made up of 15 amino acids. Germline assignment: CDR1 LGHNA and CDR2 YSLEER. The trim removed 4 bases at V and 4 bases at J, leaving 6 bases unmatched. CDR3 residues: CASSRWGGSTGELFF. CDR3 DNA: TGCGCCAGCAGCCGATGGGGCGGGAGCACCGGGGAGCTGTTTTTT.

V usage is TRBV9 and J usage is TRBJ2-1; D call uncertain. Germline V gene data show CDR1 as SGDLS and CDR2 as YYNGEE. The CDR3 runs 18 residues. Deletions cut 3 bases from V and 0 bases from J, with 19 bases between. The chain's CDR3 is CASSEKTPLLSSYNEQFF. CDR3 nucleotide sequence: TGTGCCAGCAGCGAAAAAACTCCCCTACTGAGCTCCTACAATGAGCAGTTCTTC.